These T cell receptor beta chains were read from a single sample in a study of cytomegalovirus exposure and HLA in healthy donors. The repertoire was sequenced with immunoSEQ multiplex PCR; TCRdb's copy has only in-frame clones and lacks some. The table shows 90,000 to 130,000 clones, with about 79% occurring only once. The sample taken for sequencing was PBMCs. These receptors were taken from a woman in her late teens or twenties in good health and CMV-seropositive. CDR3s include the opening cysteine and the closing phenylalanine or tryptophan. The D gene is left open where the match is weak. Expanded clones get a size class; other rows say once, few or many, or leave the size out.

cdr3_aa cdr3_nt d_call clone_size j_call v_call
CAIAGTSGPYEQYF TGTGCCATCGCCGGGACTAGCGGCCCCTACGAGCAGTACTTC TRBD2 - TRBJ2-7 TRBV2
CASSSDRGGKFF TGTGCCAGCAGCTCTGACAGGGGAGGGAAGTTCTTC - - TRBJ2-1 TRBV7-9
CATAGTGRLQPQHF TGTGCCACCGCCGGGACAGGGCGTTTACAGCCCCAGCATTTT TRBD1 - TRBJ1-5 TRBV19
CASSALSSGAYNEQFF TGTGCCAGCAGTGCCCTCTCTAGCGGGGCCTACAATGAGCAGTTCTTC TRBD2 - TRBJ2-1 TRBV27
CAASGAVTNEKLFF TGTGCCGCCTCGGGAGCGGTAACTAATGAAAAACTGTTTTTT - - TRBJ1-4 TRBV2
CASSVDGRSNYGYTF TGTGCCAGCAGCGTCGACGGGAGGAGTAACTATGGCTACACCTTC - - TRBJ1-2 TRBV9
CASSSGYGYTF TGTGCCAGCAGCTCAGGTTATGGCTACACCTTC - - TRBJ1-2 TRBV6-5
CASSYSEGALYEQYF TGTGCCAGCAGTTACTCGGAGGGGGCCCTCTACGAGCAGTACTTC - - TRBJ2-7 TRBV6-5
CASSLLTGSSEAFF TGCGCCAGCAGCTTGTTGACAGGGAGCTCTGAAGCTTTCTTT TRBD1 - TRBJ1-1 TRBV5-1
CASTIGTLSNEQFF TGTGCCAGCACCATCGGGACTCTCAGTAATGAGCAGTTCTTC - - TRBJ2-1 TRBV28
CASSETRSSDTQYF TGTGCCAGCAGTGAAACTCGGAGTTCCGATACGCAGTATTTT - - TRBJ2-3 TRBV2
CASSDGGAVNYGYTF TGTGCCAGCAGTGACGGGGGGGCGGTGAACTATGGCTACACCTTC - - TRBJ1-2 TRBV6-1
CAWDKGGEVTEAFF TGTGCCTGGGACAAAGGGGGGGAGGTGACTGAAGCTTTCTTT - few TRBJ1-1 TRBV30
CASSLGGTMRNTIYF TGTGCCAGCAGCTTAGGTGGGACAATGAGAAACACCATATATTTT - - TRBJ1-3 TRBV11-2
CASSLSVVQETQYF TGCGCCAGCAGCTTATCGGTTGTTCAAGAGACCCAGTACTTC - - TRBJ2-5 TRBV5-1
CASSQDRSQGPNQPQHF TGTGCCAGCAGCCAAGATAGATCACAGGGGCCCAATCAGCCCCAGCATTTT TRBD1 - TRBJ1-5 TRBV4-2
CASSLAQGWRTEAFF TGCGCCAGCAGCTTGGCACAGGGTTGGAGGACTGAAGCTTTCTTT - - TRBJ1-1 TRBV5-1
CASSVDLAGGKLFF TGTGCCAGCAGCGTAGACTTGGCGGGAGGAAAACTGTTTTTT - - TRBJ1-4 TRBV9
CASSSFGTGRALSYEQYF TGTGCCAGCAGCTCGTTCGGGACAGGGAGGGCGCTCTCCTACGAGCAGTACTTC TRBD1 - TRBJ2-7 TRBV7-8
CATRSEAGDHEQYF TGTGCCACCCGCTCGGAGGCAGGGGACCACGAGCAGTACTTC - - TRBJ2-7 TRBV15
CASSQGLGTWAYEQYF TGTGCCAGCAGCCAAGGATTGGGGACTTGGGCCTACGAGCAGTACTTC - - TRBJ2-7 TRBV14
CASSLNTDMSNQPQHF TGTGCCAGCAGCTTGAATACCGACATGAGCAATCAGCCCCAGCATTTT - - TRBJ1-5 TRBV5-6
CASSETRDRGSGELFF TGTGCCAGCAGTGAAACCCGGGACAGGGGTTCCGGGGAGCTGTTTTTT TRBD1 once TRBJ2-2 TRBV6-1
CASSLVDTGELFF TGTGCCAGCAGCTTAGTAGACACCGGGGAGCTGTTTTTT - - TRBJ2-2 TRBV11-3
CATRGVVSYNEQFF TGTGCCACCAGGGGCGTAGTCTCCTACAATGAGCAGTTCTTC - few TRBJ2-1 TRBV10-3
CASSGDGHYEQYF TGCGCCAGCAGCGGAGACGGCCACTACGAGCAGTACTTC - few TRBJ2-7 TRBV5-1
CAWSVQVSGTDTQYF TGTGCCTGGAGTGTACAGGTTTCAGGCACAGATACGCAGTATTTT - few TRBJ2-3 TRBV30
CAIKTGGTGDYGYTF TGTGCCATCAAGACAGGGGGGACCGGGGATTATGGCTACACCTTC TRBD1 - TRBJ1-2 TRBV10-3
CASRGGNTGELFF TGTGCCAGCAGGGGGGGGAACACCGGGGAGCTGTTTTTT - - TRBJ2-2 TRBV7-9
CASRESTGSYTQYF TGTGCCAGCAGGGAATCGACAGGAAGCTATACGCAGTATTTT - - TRBJ2-3 TRBV6-1
CASSPNRGGIHQETQYF TGTGCCAGCTCACCAAACCGGGGGGGTATTCATCAAGAGACCCAGTACTTC TRBD2 few TRBJ2-5 TRBV18
CASSDRGRESKNIQYF TGTGCCAGCAGTGATCGTGGGAGGGAGTCCAAAAACATTCAGTACTTC TRBD2 - TRBJ2-4 TRBV2
CASPCGSYEQYF TGTGCCAGCCCTTGCGGCTCCTACGAGCAGTACTTC - - TRBJ2-7 TRBV27
CASRLGAERDEQFF TGTGCCAGCAGACTGGGGGCCGAGAGAGATGAGCAGTTCTTC - - TRBJ2-1 TRBV7-9
CASSLGTGVTEAFF TGTGCCAGCAGCTTGGGGACAGGGGTTACTGAAGCTTTCTTT TRBD1 - TRBJ1-1 TRBV5-6
CASSPETSGYQETQYF TGTGCTAGCAGCCCCGAGACTAGCGGATACCAAGAGACCCAGTACTTC TRBD2 - TRBJ2-5 TRBV7-7
CASSLTSGGAGGYTF TGTGCCAGCAGCTTAACGTCGGGGGGCGCGGGGGGCTACACCTTC - - TRBJ1-2 TRBV11-3
CSSSDPLTSGTYEQYF TGTTCCAGCAGCGACCCTTTGACTAGCGGAACCTACGAGCAGTACTTC TRBD2 - TRBJ2-7 TRBV7-9
CASSGLAIGGELFF TGTGCCAGCAGCGGGCTAGCTATCGGCGGGGAGCTGTTTTTT - - TRBJ2-2 TRBV7-2
CASSERGRGSSYNEQFF TGTGCCAGCAGTGAAAGAGGGCGGGGGAGCTCCTACAATGAGCAGTTCTTC TRBD2 once TRBJ2-1 TRBV2
CASSVSGGYEQYF TGTGCCAGCAGCGTATCAGGGGGGTACGAGCAGTACTTC - - TRBJ2-7 TRBV9
CASSQGGSDYGYTF TGTGCCAGCAGCCAGGGGGGCAGCGACTATGGCTACACCTTC TRBD1 few TRBJ1-2 TRBV7-9